Listed here is a single TCR beta chain. Its antigen is not identified. Profiling relied on immunoSEQ multiplex PCR, and the TCRdb table lists in-frame clones only, not all of them. The table lists about 12,000 clones, 69% of them singletons, with approximately 12% in the top ten. This entry is derived from a study of OX40 agonist ivuxolimab in advanced cancers. Study outcomes and limitations: At 0.1 to 3.0 mg/kg, CD4+ and CD8+ blood T cells expanded clonally by week 6. On average, CD8+ T cells had more expanded clones than CD4+. The antigen specificity of the peripheral T cells (those that were expanded) was not determined.

This CDR3 spans 16 amino acids. Trimming took 2 bases from V and 4 from J, leaving 14 bases between them. Germline CDR1 SNHLY, CDR2 FYNNEI. The receptor was isolated from an adult with an advanced solid tumor such as melanoma, head and neck, liver or kidney cancer. The specimen was CD4+ or CD8+ T cells sorted from blood, collected in a trial of the OX40 agonist ivuxolimab. The rearrangement links TRBV2 to TRBJ2-2, with D tentatively TRBD2 (5 bases). The CDR3 DNA follows: TGTGCCAGCAGTGAAAGGGTGAGGGCGGCCACCGGGGAGCTGTTTTTT. It codes for CASSERVRAATGELFF.